The T cell receptor (beta chain) described here comes from a study of Tregs in tolerant kidney transplant recipients. The CDR3 runs 19 residues. Germline CDR1 is LNHDA and CDR2 is SQIVND (reference sequence). Trimming took 10 bases from V and 5 from J, leaving 35 bases between them. Repertoires were generated with immunoSEQ multiplex PCR, while TCRdb's copy carries only in-frame clones and drops some. In total, the table holds about 2,600 clones. Concerning this clone: Its antigen is unidentified. The CDR3 goes on 3 residues after the read ends, and that part is filled in from the germline J gene.

After 6 to 7 days with irradiated graft donor PBMCs, CFSE-labeled recipient PBMCs were FACS-sorted. The source material was CD8+ T cells from blood cultured with allogeneic cells, sampled before the transplant. This chain connects TRBV19 to TRBJ2-5; TRBD1 or TRBD2 may be the D gene (5 bases each). The TCR originated in a human patient who received a combined kidney and bone marrow transplant. This CDR3 is CATDTRGETADEPRETQYF. CDR3 bases read: TGTGCCACCGATACGAGGGGTGAGACTGCAGACGAACCTCGGGAGACC.